These 20 T cell receptor beta chains came from one sample sequenced in a study of T cell changes during pregnancy in multiple sclerosis. Here immunoSEQ multiplex PCR was the method, and the copy in TCRdb shows in-frame clones only, minus some. This sample carries 50,000 to 60,000 clones, 85% to 90% of them seen once, and the ten largest clones take 0.55% to 0.65%. The sequences come from CD4+ T cells from peripheral blood mononuclear cells, collected in the first trimester of pregnancy. Receptor source: a female donor with multiple sclerosis, enrolled in a pregnancy study.

The V call is TRBV2, the J call TRBJ1-2; unclear D gene. The CDR3 totals 12 residues. Trimming removed 9 bases at V and 8 bases at J, with 16 bases between. Germline CDR1 SNHLY, CDR2 FYNNEI. CDR3 amino acids: CASTGIGSGYTF. The CDR3 DNA sequence: TGTGCCAGTACCGGGATCGGGAGCGGCTACACCTTC.

The gene calls are TRBV6-1 and TRBJ1-2; TRBD1 aligns across 8 bases. Germline V gene data show CDR1 as MNHNS and CDR2 as SASEGT. CDR3 length: 14 amino acids. After removal of 6 bases from V and 8 bases from J, the junction contained 11 bases not matched to a gene. The CDR3 region has the DNA TGTGCCAGCAGAGACAGGGGTAACCGTGGGGGCTACACCTTC. Translating it yields CASRDRGNRGGYTF.

The chain is built from TRBV9 and TRBJ1-3; D ambiguous. Germline CDR1 and CDR2: SGDLS and YYNGEE. The CDR3 is 16 residues long. V was trimmed by 5 bases and J by 3 bases, leaving 18 bases between them. In DNA form, the CDR3 reads TGTGCCAGCAGTCCGAGGGATCCAAAAAGTGGAAACACCATATATTTT. Its protein product is CASSPRDPKSGNTIYF.

Turning to this clone: One end of the junction does not line up with germline, which may come from a read error. The chain joins TRBV5-8 to TRBJ2-7; D may be TRBD2 (6 bases). Matching the DNA end better, TRBJ2-1 makes the J call doubtful. Germline values: CDR1 SGHTS, CDR2 YDEGEE. The CDR3 runs to 17 residues. The CDR3 DNA reads as TGTGCCAGCAGCTTGAGATTGGGGGGAACCTCCTACAGTGAGCAGTTCTTC. Translating gives CASSLRLGGTSYSEQFF.

The chain carries TRBV7-3 and TRBJ2-7; tentatively, D is TRBD1 (5 bases). V gave up 1 base and J gave up 4 bases, with 8 bases separating them. This CDR3 is built from 13 residues. Germline CDR1 is SGHTA and CDR2 is FQGTGA. This CDR3 reads CASSLIQGYEQYF. In nucleotides, the CDR3 is TGTGCCAGCAGCTTAATTCAGGGTTACGAGCAGTACTTC.

V gene TRBV28 combines with J gene TRBJ2-1; 7 bases are shared with TRBD1. Per the germline V gene, CDR1 is MDHEN and CDR2 is SYDVKM. This CDR3 is 15 amino acids long. The V gene end was trimmed by 6 bases and the J gene end by 8 bases; junction bases not matched to a gene: 13. The CDR3: CASRPGQVFFYEQFF. CDR3 coding DNA: TGTGCCAGCAGACCCGGACAGGTTTTTTTTTATGAGCAGTTCTTC. Combining the CDR3 with reference TRBV28 and TRBJ2-1 gives the whole variable domain DVKVTQSSRYLVKRTGEKVFLECVQDMDHENMFWYRQDPGLGLRLIYFSYDVKMKEKGDIPEGYSVSREKKERFSLILESASTNQTSMYLCASRPGQVFFYEQFFGPGTRLTVL.

The V call is TRBV4-2, the J call TRBJ2-1, with 10 bases matching TRBD1. The CDR3 runs 15 residues. J gave up 8 bases and V 5 bases, and 9 bases lay outside the gene matches. The germline CDR1 and CDR2 sequences are LGHNA and YNFKEQ. CDR3 in amino acids: CASSKRQGAIDEQFF. The CDR3 DNA reads TGTGCCAGCAGCAAAAGACAGGGGGCGATCGATGAGCAGTTCTTC.

This clone was counted only a few times. This chain uses TRBV5-6 with TRBJ2-1, with 7 bases matching TRBD1. Germline V gives CDR1 SGHDT, CDR2 YYEEEE. The V and J ends lost 0 bases and 10 bases, in that order; junction bases with no gene match: 13. The CDR3 totals 16 residues. As DNA, the CDR3 is TGTGCCAGCAGCTTGGTAGGGGGCAGACCCCAAGGGGAGCAGTTCTTC. Translation: CASSLVGGRPQGEQFF.

This chain connects TRBV29-1 to TRBJ1-1; 7 positions match TRBD1. In germline, CDR1 is SQVTM, CDR2 ANQGSEA. The V and J ends lost 4 bases and 0 bases, in that order; junction bases with no gene match: 11. The CDR3 runs 16 residues. CDR3 protein: CSVVNGQVYMNTEAFF. DNA of the CDR3: TGCAGCGTTGTTAACGGACAGGTCTACATGAACACTGAAGCTTTCTTT.

The chain combines TRBV11-3 with TRBJ1-2; D is unresolved. The germline V gene encodes CDR1 SGHNT and CDR2 YENEEA. The CDR3 spans 13 residues. V lost 0 bases, J lost 3 bases, and 5 bases lay in between. For the CDR3, the DNA is TGTGCCAGCAGCTTAGAAACAGACTATGGCTACACCTTC. Encoded protein: CASSLETDYGYTF.

The rearrangement joins TRBV6-6 to TRBJ2-1; TRBD2 matches 10 bases. Germline CDR1 and CDR2: MNHNY and SVGAGI (reference sequence). The CDR3 has 15 amino acids. Unmatched junction bases numbered 8, after V lost 6 bases and J lost 6 bases. The CDR3 loop reads CASRKSGRDGNEQFF. CDR3 DNA sequence: TGTGCCAGCAGAAAGAGCGGGAGGGATGGCAATGAGCAGTTCTTC.

The J gene is TRBJ2-4, the V gene TRBV5-1; 7 bases fit TRBD1. The CDR3 is 14 amino acids. Germline V gene sequence: CDR1 SGHRS, CDR2 YFSETQ. J gave up 9 bases and V 4 bases, and 10 bases lay outside the gene matches. The CDR3 protein is CASSPQDRVAIQYF. CDR3 sequence (DNA): TGCGCCAGCAGCCCCCAAGACAGGGTTGCCATTCAGTACTTC.

This clone was seen a single time. V is TRBV11-2 and J is TRBJ2-7; a possible D gene is TRBD2 (6 bases). V gave up 5 bases and J gave up 0 bases, with 14 bases separating them. The V gene's germline CDR1 is SGHAT and CDR2 FQNNGV. The length of the CDR3 is 15 residues. The CDR3 coding sequence is TGTGCCAGCAGCCTAGCGACTAGAAGCTCCTACGAGCAGTACTTC. As protein: CASSLATRSSYEQYF. Looking up the rest from reference TRBV11-2 and TRBJ2-7 gives the full variable domain: EAGVAQSPRYKIIEKRQSVAFWCNPISGHATLYWYQQILGQGPKLLIQFQNNGVVDDSQLPKDRFSAERLKGVDSTLKIQPAKLEDSAVYLCASSLATRSSYEQYFGPGTRLTVT.

The V and J genes are TRBV7-2 and TRBJ2-2; 8 nucleotides agree with TRBD2. The V gene end was trimmed by 2 bases and the J gene end by 2 bases; junction bases not matched to a gene: 4. Germline V gene sequence: CDR1 SGHTA, CDR2 FQGNSA. This CDR3 contains 16 residues. CDR3 loop: CASSLIAGRNTGELFF. In nucleotides, the CDR3 is TGTGCCAGCAGCTTAATAGCGGGGAGAAACACCGGGGAGCTGTTTTTT.

The chain uses TRBV11-1 and TRBJ1-1; D uncertain. The length of the CDR3 is 15 residues. Germline V gene data show CDR1 as SGHAT and CDR2 as FQDESV (reference sequence). Trimming left V 3 bases short and J 2 bases short, with 13 bases between. The CDR3 loop is CASSFGLARNTEAFF. In DNA, the CDR3 is TGTGCCAGCAGCTTCGGACTCGCTCGAAACACTGAAGCTTTCTTT.

The CDR3, as DNA: TGTGCCAGCATGTCCGGACAAGGAAACTACGAGCAGTACTTC. This encodes CASMSGQGNYEQYF. The chain employs TRBV2 and TRBJ2-7, with a possible D match to TRBD1 (5 bases). Germline loops: CDR1 SNHLY, CDR2 FYNNEI. Trimming stripped 7 bases from V and 3 bases from J, with 16 bases between. The CDR3 contains 14 residues.

The V and J genes are TRBV15 and TRBJ2-7, with 11 bases aligning to TRBD1. Germline lookup yields CDR1 LNHNV and CDR2 YYDKDF (reference sequence). The trim removed 5 bases at V and 2 bases at J, leaving 2 bases unmatched. This CDR3 comprises 14 residues. The CDR3 loop is CATSQDRGPYEQYF. The CDR3 DNA reads TGTGCCACCAGCCAGGACAGGGGGCCCTACGAGCAGTACTTC.

This rearrangement joins TRBV29-1 to TRBJ2-3; possibly TRBD2 for D (6 bases). V gave up 4 bases and J gave up 1 base, with 12 bases separating them. CDR1 SQVTM and CDR2 ANQGSEA come from the germline V gene. CDR3 length: 14 amino acids. As DNA, the CDR3 is TGCAGCGTTGGTGGTCCGGGAGGCACAGATACGCAGTATTTT. This encodes CSVGGPGGTDTQYF.

The rearrangement uses TRBV27 and TRBJ1-1; 7 bases align to TRBD1. The V gene end was trimmed by 6 bases and the J gene end by 0 bases; junction bases not matched to a gene: 10. Germline V gene data show CDR1 as MNHEY and CDR2 as SMNVEV (reference sequence). The CDR3 has 16 amino acids. Written as DNA, the CDR3 is TGTGCCAGCAGCCCGGCAAAGGGACAGTTGAACACTGAAGCTTTCTTT. It specifies CASSPAKGQLNTEAFF.

The chain uses TRBV2 and TRBJ1-1; D is unclear. Trimming removed 8 bases at V and 1 base at J, with 11 bases between. Germline CDR1 SNHLY, CDR2 FYNNEI. CDR3 size: 13 residues. The CDR3 region is CASARDSNTEAFF. CDR3 coding DNA: TGTGCCAGCGCCCGGGATTCGAACACTGAAGCTTTCTTT.